This T cell receptor beta chain stems from a study of blood T cell repertoires in COVID-19. Study as a whole: Samples taken during acute and convalescent COVID-19 were collected in the United States, Italy and Spain. T cells, B-cell-depleted T cells, or PBMCs supplied cDNA or gDNA.

Original data processing: Scientists estimated how many nucleated cells there were by amplifying reference gene primers. Generated by immunoSEQ multiplex PCR, the TCRdb table keeps only in-frame clones and is missing some. The DNA gave D and trimming, while V, J and clone size come from that table. The data contain around 100,000 clones, just over 90% of them seen just once; the ten biggest clones take up about 5.5%. The V gene end was trimmed by 0 bases and the J gene end by 2 bases; junction bases not matched to a gene: 2. CDR1 is MNHEY, CDR2 SMNVEV, per germline (reference sequence). The CDR3 loop spans 15 amino acids.

This receptor was obtained from a man between 50 and 59 years old with acute or convalescent COVID-19. Input material: peripheral blood. This chain joins TRBV27 and TRBJ2-5, with 8 bases fitting TRBD2. The DNA for the CDR3 is TGTGCCAGCAGTTTATCACTAGCGGAACAAGAGACCCAGTACTTC. It is translated as CASSLSLAEQETQYF.